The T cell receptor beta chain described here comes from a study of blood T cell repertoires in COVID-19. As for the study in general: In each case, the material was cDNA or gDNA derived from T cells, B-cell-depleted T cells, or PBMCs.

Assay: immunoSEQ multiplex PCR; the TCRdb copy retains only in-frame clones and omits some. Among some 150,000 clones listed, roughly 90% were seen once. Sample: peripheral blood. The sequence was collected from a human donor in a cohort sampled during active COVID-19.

The CDR3 nucleotides are TGCAGCGTTGTCCTAGCGGGAGCATACAATGAGCAGTTCTTC. Translating gives CSVVLAGAYNEQFF. The V call is TRBV29-1, the J call TRBJ2-1, with 10 bases fitting TRBD2. CDR1 and CDR2 (germline): SQVTM, ANQGSEA. This CDR3 comprises 14 residues. V was clipped by 4 bases and J by 4 bases; unmatched bases: 4.